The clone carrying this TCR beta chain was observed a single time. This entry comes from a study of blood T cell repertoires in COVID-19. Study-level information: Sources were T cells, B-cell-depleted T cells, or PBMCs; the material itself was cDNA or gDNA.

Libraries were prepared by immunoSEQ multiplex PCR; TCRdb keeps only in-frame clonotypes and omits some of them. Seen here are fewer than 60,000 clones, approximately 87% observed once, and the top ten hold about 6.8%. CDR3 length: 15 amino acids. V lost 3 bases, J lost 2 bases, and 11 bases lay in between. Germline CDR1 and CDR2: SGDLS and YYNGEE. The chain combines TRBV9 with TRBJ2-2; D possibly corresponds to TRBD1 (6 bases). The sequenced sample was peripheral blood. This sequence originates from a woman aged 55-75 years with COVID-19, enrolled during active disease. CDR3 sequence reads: CASSAGTLNTGELFF. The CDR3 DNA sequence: TGTGCCAGCAGCGCCGGGACACTAAACACCGGGGAGCTGTTTTTT. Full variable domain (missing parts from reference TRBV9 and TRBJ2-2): DSGVTQTPKHLITATGQRVTLRCSPRSGDLSVYWYQQSLDQGLQFLIQYYNGEERAKGNILERFSAQQFPDLHSELNLSSLELGDSALYFCASSAGTLNTGELFFGEGSRLTVL.